This entry features one TCR beta chain sequence. Its specificity is unknown. For the second PCR, which ran for 7 to 11 cycles, a sample-barcoded 5' primer and a J-beta primer mix were used. TCRdb recomputed calls from the 5' RACE reads with MiXCR, one row per CDR3 protein. Seen here are some 1,000,000 distinct CDR3 sequences, around 25% observed once, and the top ten hold less than 0.85%. This sample stems from a study of blood T cells in healthy people across ages. Points from the study as a whole: The unknown donor CMV status may have confounded expanded clonotype changes.

V lost 6 bases and J lost 12, with 18 bases in between. Per germline, CDR1 MNHEY and CDR2 SMNVEV (reference sequence). CDR3 length: 12 residues. The data were also submitted as part of a second study, on T cells of mothers and their children. That source adds: Random nucleotides (2-4) and sample barcodes were added by the M1S primer used in the second PCR. No clone of persistent microchimeric T cells was detected.

The sequenced sample was blood. The sequence came from a girl aged 2-10 years in good health. The chain combines TRBV27 with TRBJ2-7, with D possibly TRBD2 on 6 matching bases. The CDR3 region is CASRPLGGWRYF. The DNA of the CDR3 is TGTGCCAGCAGGCCCCTCGGAGGGTGGCGGTACTTC.